This TCR beta chain was observed in a study of cytomegalovirus exposure and HLA in healthy donors. Across the whole study: About 79 million unique TCRs from HLA-typed donors were held in an early data release.

Of note for this clone: The antigen is undetermined.

Findings of the study overall: According to the study, 160 or so TCR beta chains were cytomegalovirus-associated.

Amplification used 60 Vbeta primers and 13 Jbeta primers. The assay was immunoSEQ multiplex PCR, and TCRdb's table has in-frame clones only and misses some. Of approximately 100,000 clones listed, 60% to 85% are singletons. From germline, CDR1 is SEHNR and CDR2 FQNEAQ (reference sequence). Trimming pared 5 bases from V and 0 bases from J, leaving 11 bases between. The CDR3 is made up of 15 amino acids. The TCR comes from a man between 50 and 59 years old in good health and CMV-seropositive. Material for sequencing was PBMCs. The J gene is TRBJ2-1, the V gene TRBV7-9, with a weak D call TRBD2 (5 bases). CDR3 amino acids: CASSPRSGSYNEQFF. The CDR3 DNA follows: TGTGCCAGCAGCCCAAGGAGCGGCTCCTACAATGAGCAGTTCTTC.